The 31 T cell receptor beta chains below come from one sample, sequenced in a study of blood T cell repertoires in COVID-19 (dated by TCRdb to the early 2020s). Library method: the immunoSEQ multiplex PCR assay. TCRdb took this table from immuneACCESS and kept in-frame rearrangements with V and J called. Such tables lack part of the clones; where checked against another copy, unresolved V genes explain under half of the gap, and the rest is unexplained. The sample profile shows over 90,000 clones; 65% to 90% of them were found once. About 1.8% of the sample comes from the top ten. Sample: peripheral blood. Receptors originate from a man at least 80 years old with acute or convalescent COVID-19.

This chain connects TRBV3-1 (or the pseudogene TRBV3-2) to TRBJ1-6, with TRBD1 as a possible D gene (5 bases). The germline V and J ends were trimmed by 10 bases and 9 bases, with 10 bases remaining between them. Germline-derived CDR1 and CDR2 are LGHDT and YNNKEL (reference sequence). The CDR3 spans 11 residues. Here the CDR3 DNA reads TGTGCCATGCAGGGTGGTTCACCCCTCCACTTT. It is translated as CAMQGGSPLHF.

The chain recombines TRBV28 with TRBJ2-7; 8 nucleotides match TRBD2. The trim removed 1 base at V and 6 bases at J, leaving 8 bases unmatched. This CDR3 comprises 15 residues. Germline lookup yields CDR1 MDHEN and CDR2 SYDVKM. The CDR3, as DNA: TGTGCCAGCAGTTTATCTACCGGGGGGGTAAGCGAGCAGTACTTC. Translation gives CASSLSTGGVSEQYF. The full variable domain, rest sourced from reference TRBV28 and TRBJ2-7, is DVKVTQSSRYLVKRTGEKVFLECVQDMDHENMFWYRQDPGLGLRLIYFSYDVKMKEKGDIPEGYSVSREKKERFSLILESASTNQTSMYLCASSLSTGGVSEQYFGPGTRLTVT.

The rearrangement links TRBV6-2 or TRBV6-3 to TRBJ2-7; tentative D call: TRBD1 (6 bases). This CDR3 is 17 amino acids long. Trimming removed 2 bases from V and 5 bases from J, with 22 bases in between. CDR1 and CDR2 from the germline V gene are MNHEY and SVGEGT. The DNA for the CDR3 is TGTGCCAGCAGTTACGGCGGCCGATTGCAGGGGAGCGACGAGCAGTACTTC. Protein sequence: CASSYGGRLQGSDEQYF.

The chain uses TRBV28 and TRBJ1-1; D is undetermined. The CDR3 is made up of 15 amino acids. The V gene's germline CDR1 is MDHEN and CDR2 SYDVKM. Trimming shortened V by 6 bases and J by 0 bases, and 14 bases separated the two germline ends. CDR3 protein: CASSQPHRVNTEAFF. CDR3 nucleotides: TGTGCCAGCAGCCAACCTCACAGAGTGAACACTGAAGCTTTCTTT.

This clone showed up just a few times. This rearrangement joins TRBV6-2 or TRBV6-3 to TRBJ1-1; 12 bases line up with TRBD1. CDR1 and CDR2 from the germline V gene are MNHEY and SVGEGT. CDR3 length: 17 amino acids. V gave up 2 bases and J gave up 4 bases; unmatched junction bases: 8. The CDR3 DNA is TGTGCCAGCAGTTACCTCCCGGGACAGGGGGCGATCACTGAAGCTTTCTTT. It codes for CASSYLPGQGAITEAFF.

The chain uses TRBV6-5 and TRBJ2-7; the D is unclear. V was pared by 6 bases and J by 2 bases, with 8 bases between. The CDR3 length is 12 residues. Per germline, CDR1 MNHEY and CDR2 SVGAGI. CDR3 amino acids: CASSLVPYEQYF. CDR3 nucleotide sequence: TGTGCCAGCAGCCTAGTCCCCTACGAGCAGTACTTC.

The chain joins TRBV28 to TRBJ2-1, with TRBD2 matching over 8 bases. The CDR3 is 17 residues long. The J segment lost 2 bases and the V segment lost 5 bases, leaving 11 bases of the junction unmatched. CDR1 is MDHEN and CDR2 is SYDVKM in the germline V gene. CDR3 loop: CASSGPIAGRPYNEQFF. The CDR3 DNA reads as TGTGCCAGCAGTGGCCCCATAGCGGGGAGGCCCTACAATGAGCAGTTCTTC.

This clone was found a few times. This chain joins TRBV30 and TRBJ1-1; tentative D call: TRBD1 (6 bases). The V gene's germline CDR1 is GTSNPN and CDR2 SVGIG (reference sequence). With 4 bases removed from V and 10 bases from J, the gap between germline ends came to 13 bases. This CDR3 is 11 amino acids long. The CDR3 region has the DNA TGTGCCTGGACGAGGGGGGGTAGAGCTTTCTTT. This translates into CAWTRGGRAFF.

This rearrangement joins TRBV7-8 to TRBJ1-3; D not resolved. The germline V and J ends were trimmed by 0 bases and 2 bases, with 5 bases remaining between them. This CDR3 is 14 amino acids long. The V gene's germline CDR1 is SGHVS and CDR2 FQNEAQ. The CDR3 here is CASSLARAGNTIYF. The CDR3, as DNA: TGTGCCAGCAGCTTAGCGAGGGCTGGAAACACCATATATTTT. Full variable domain (remainder filled in from reference TRBV7-8 and TRBJ1-3): GAGVSQSPRYKVAKRGQDVALRCDPISGHVSLFWYQQALGQGPEFLTYFQNEAQLDKSGLPSDRFFAERPEGSVSTLKIQRTQQEDSAVYLCASSLARAGNTIYFGEGSWLTVV.

J is TRBJ1-1 and V is TRBV23-1; TRBD1 agrees at 12 bases. TRBV23-1 has ORF status, its function being uncertain. The ends lost 3 bases at V and 4 bases at J; junction bases unmatched: 12. The CDR3 loop spans 18 amino acids. DNA of the CDR3: TGCGCCAGCAGTCATCAAGGGTGGGACAGGGGGCGTCCCACTGAAGCTTTCTTT. Protein product: CASSHQGWDRGRPTEAFF.

This clone showed up just a few times. V usage is TRBV2 and J usage is TRBJ1-4; D may be TRBD1 (5 bases). The CDR3 is 14 residues long. The germline V and J ends were trimmed by 10 bases and 8 bases, with 20 bases remaining between them. In germline, CDR1 is SNHLY, CDR2 FYNNEI. This CDR3 reads CATERLGLGEKLFF. CDR3 DNA sequence: TGTGCCACCGAGAGGTTGGGGCTTGGAGAAAAACTGTTTTTT.

V gene TRBV7-2 combines with J gene TRBJ2-7; TRBD2 matches 7 bases. V was clipped by 4 bases and J by 0 bases; unmatched bases: 6. The length of the CDR3 is 15 residues. The germline V gene encodes CDR1 SGHTA and CDR2 FQGNSA. The CDR3 DNA follows: TGTGCCAGCAGCTGGGGGGGAGTTGGCTCCTACGAGCAGTACTTC. Amino acid sequence: CASSWGGVGSYEQYF.

This rearrangement joins TRBV21-1 to TRBJ2-5; the table's D call, TRBD2, was not checked against the DNA. TRBV21-1 is a recognized pseudogene. CDR3 length: 18 residues. The CDR3 region has the DNA TGTGCCAGCAGCAAAGCGAGGAAGCGGGAGGGCCTCTCAGAGACCCAGTACTTC. This sequence encodes CASSKARKREGLSETQYF.

The chain couples TRBV5-1 to TRBJ2-1, with D unclear. Germline V CDR1 and CDR2: SGHRS, YFSETQ. V gave up 0 bases and J gave up 8 bases, with 15 bases separating them. CDR3 size: 15 residues. Here the CDR3 DNA reads TGCGCCAGCAGCTTGGTCGGTGATCGGAGCGATGAGCAGTTCTTC. Protein: CASSLVGDRSDEQFF.

The chain has TRBV28 and TRBJ2-7; TRBD1 matches at 10 bases. V shed 5 bases, J shed 5 bases, and the junction held 9 bases outside the gene matches. Germline lookup yields CDR1 MDHEN and CDR2 SYDVKM. This CDR3 is 15 amino acids long. The CDR3 is CASSPHGTGDHEQYF. The CDR3 DNA reads as TGTGCCAGCAGTCCTCACGGGACAGGGGACCACGAGCAGTACTTC.

The chain uses TRBV1 and TRBJ2-3; the listed D gene, TRBD1, was not tested against the DNA. TRBV1 is a pseudogene locus. This CDR3 is built from 17 residues. The chain's CDR3 is CTSSHFKGEISTDTQYF. CDR3 nucleotide sequence: TGCACCAGCAGCCACTTCAAGGGGGAGATTAGCACAGATACGCAGTATTTT.

The chain recombines TRBV7-2 with TRBJ2-7, with 13 bases matching TRBD2. In germline, CDR1 is SGHTA, CDR2 FQGNSA. V dropped 5 bases and J dropped 6; count of bases not matched to a gene: 13. The CDR3 spans 17 residues. The CDR3 loop is CASSPRRLAGGLGEQYF. CDR3 bases: TGTGCCAGCAGCCCTCGACGACTAGCGGGAGGCTTGGGCGAGCAGTACTTC.

V gene TRBV5-5 combines with J gene TRBJ1-4; TRBD1 might be the D (5 bases). The germline V gene has CDR1 SGHKS and CDR2 YYEKEE (reference sequence). CDR3 size: 15 residues. Between the trimmed V and J ends, which lost 3 bases and 7 bases, there was a span of 16 bases. CDR3 sequence reads: CASSSGTAGGEKLFF. The CDR3 coding sequence is TGTGCCAGCAGCTCCGGGACGGCCGGGGGTGAAAAACTGTTTTTT.

This chain connects TRBV27 to TRBJ1-1; tentatively, D is TRBD1 (5 bases). Germline CDR1 and CDR2: MNHEY and SMNVEV (reference sequence). Deletions cut 5 bases from V and 0 bases from J, with 13 bases between. The CDR3 has 15 amino acids. The CDR3 DNA reads TGTGCCAGCAGTCCCTGGAACAGGTTGAACACTGAAGCTTTCTTT. Translating it yields CASSPWNRLNTEAFF.

This chain joins TRBV27 and TRBJ2-1; tentative D call: TRBD2 (5 bases). Trimming removed 6 bases at V and 8 bases at J, with 23 bases between. Germline V gives CDR1 MNHEY, CDR2 SMNVEV (reference sequence). The CDR3 is made up of 16 amino acids. CDR3 sequence reads: CASSPRALRRLDEQFF. In DNA, the CDR3 is TGTGCCAGCAGCCCAAGGGCCCTCCGGAGGCTCGATGAGCAGTTCTTC.

The chain is built from TRBV28 and TRBJ1-2, with 11 bases that match TRBD1. CDR3 length: 14 amino acids. V lost 4 bases and J lost 8; bases outside the gene matches: 6. Germline V gene lookup returns CDR1 MDHEN and CDR2 SYDVKM. CDR3 sequence (DNA): TGTGCCAGCAGTTGGGACAGGGGGTCGGGAGGCTACACCTTC. Residues: CASSWDRGSGGYTF.

The chain recombines TRBV5-1 with TRBJ1-1, with TRBD1 matching 7 bases. This CDR3 contains 13 residues. Per germline, CDR1 SGHRS and CDR2 YFSETQ. The ends lost 1 base at V and 4 bases at J; junction bases unmatched: 1. The CDR3 spells CASSLRQGTEAFF. The CDR3 DNA reads TGCGCCAGCAGCTTGCGACAGGGCACTGAAGCTTTCTTT.

This clone was detected only a few times. This chain joins TRBV7-3 and TRBJ2-5, with D perhaps matching TRBD1 (6 bases). The CDR3 is 15 residues long. Trimming removed 5 bases from V and 4 bases from J, with 17 bases in between. Germline V gene data show CDR1 as SGHTA and CDR2 as FQGTGA. CDR3 in DNA: TGTGCCAGCAGCCCAGGGGCCAGGGTTCGAGAGACCCAGTACTTC. Encoded protein: CASSPGARVRETQYF.

This clone was observed a single time. The chain employs TRBV5-4 and TRBJ1-2; 10 bases are a match to TRBD1. Germline CDR1 and CDR2: SGHNT and YYREEE (reference sequence). V was clipped by 3 bases and J by 6 bases; unmatched bases: 5. CDR3 length: 14 amino acids. The CDR3 bases are TGTGCCAGCAGCTCCGACAGGGGGCTGCATGGCTACACCTTC. It codes for CASSSDRGLHGYTF. The whole variable domain, remainder taken from reference TRBV5-4 and TRBJ1-2, is ETGVTQSPTHLIKTRGQQVTLRCSSQSGHNTVSWYQQALGQGPQFIFQYYREEENGRGNFPPRFSGLQFPNYSSELNVNALELDDSALYLCASSSDRGLHGYTFGSGTRLTVV.

Concerning this clone itself: This same CDR3 is encoded by further DNA sequences in the sample. The J gene is TRBJ2-5, the V gene TRBV12-3 or TRBV12-4; D is possibly TRBD1 (6 bases). The length of the CDR3 is 13 residues. V lost 2 bases, J lost 4 bases, and 8 bases lay in between. This chain's CDR3 is CASSLIGGETQYF. The DNA for the CDR3 is TGTGCCAGCAGTTTAATAGGGGGAGAGACCCAGTACTTC.

This chain uses TRBV24-1 with TRBJ2-2; 14 bases align to TRBD2. Trimming took 4 bases from V and 5 from J; bases not matched to a gene: 8. Per germline, CDR1 KGHDR and CDR2 SFDVKD. The CDR3 covers 18 residues. CDR3 DNA sequence: TGTGCCACCAGTGACCGGGGACTAGCGGGAGTGAATACCGGGGAGCTGTTTTTT. It yields the protein CATSDRGLAGVNTGELFF.

This chain uses TRBV2 with TRBJ1-1; TRBD1 aligns across 7 bases. V shed 5 bases, J shed 0 bases, and the junction held 9 bases outside the gene matches. Germline V gene sequence: CDR1 SNHLY, CDR2 FYNNEI. The CDR3 contains 16 residues. In nucleotides, the CDR3 is TGTGCCAGCAGTCCCCTCGCGGGGACAGTGAACACTGAAGCTTTCTTT. It is translated as CASSPLAGTVNTEAFF.

This clone has more than one count but fewer than ten. The rearrangement joins TRBV6-5 to TRBJ1-2, with D possibly being TRBD1 (6 bases). CDR1 and CDR2 from the germline V gene are MNHEY and SVGAGI. Trimming took 5 bases from V and 3 from J, leaving 7 bases between them. This CDR3 spans 12 amino acids. In DNA, the CDR3 is TGTGCCAGCAGTAACAGGGACTATGGCTACACCTTC. This codes for CASSNRDYGYTF.

This clone appeared a few times. V is TRBV7-9 and J is TRBJ1-4; the D is unclear. V was trimmed by 4 bases and J by 8 bases, leaving 11 bases between them. The CDR3 totals 13 residues. From germline, CDR1 is SEHNR and CDR2 FQNEAQ (reference sequence). The CDR3 region is CASSSDGFEKLFF. CDR3 sequence (DNA): TGTGCCAGCAGCTCAGACGGGTTCGAAAAACTGTTTTTT.

This clone appeared a few times. The rearrangement joins TRBV6-1 to TRBJ1-2; D is ambiguous. V was cut by 2 bases and J by 0 bases, with 7 bases left in between. This CDR3 has 14 residues. Germline V gives CDR1 MNHNS, CDR2 SASEGT. CDR3 sequence: CASSESFTNYGYTF. For the CDR3, the DNA is TGTGCCAGCAGTGAAAGCTTTACTAACTATGGCTACACCTTC.

This chain joins TRBV19 and TRBJ2-2; 11 bases align to TRBD2. The CDR3 has 17 amino acids. V shed 5 bases and J 3 bases; nucleotides not matched to a gene: 8. CDR1 and CDR2 (germline): LNHDA, SQIVND (reference sequence). In DNA form, the CDR3 reads TGTGCCAGTAGTCTACGACTAGCGGGAATCTACACCGGGGAGCTGTTTTTT. Protein sequence: CASSLRLAGIYTGELFF.